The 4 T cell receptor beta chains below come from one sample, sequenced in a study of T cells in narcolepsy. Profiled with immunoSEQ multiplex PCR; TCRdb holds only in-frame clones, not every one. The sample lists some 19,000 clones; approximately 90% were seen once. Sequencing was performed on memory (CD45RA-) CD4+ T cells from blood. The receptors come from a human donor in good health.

The CDR3 nucleotides are TGTGCCAGCAGGGGGTGGGGCGGGGGAATCTATGGCTACACCTTC. Translating it yields CASRGWGGGIYGYTF. J is TRBJ1-2 and V is TRBV27; D perhaps matches TRBD1 (5 bases). Germline CDR1 and CDR2: MNHEY and SMNVEV (reference sequence). The CDR3 loop spans 15 amino acids. The V end was cut by 6 bases, the J end by 4 bases, with 18 bases between.

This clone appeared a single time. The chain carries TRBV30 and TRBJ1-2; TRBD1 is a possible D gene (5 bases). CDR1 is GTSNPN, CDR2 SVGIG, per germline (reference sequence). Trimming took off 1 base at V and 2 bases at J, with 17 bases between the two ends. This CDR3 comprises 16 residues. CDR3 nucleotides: TGTGCCTGGAGTGAAACTAGTCCGGGGGAGAACTATGGCTACACCTTC. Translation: CAWSETSPGENYGYTF.

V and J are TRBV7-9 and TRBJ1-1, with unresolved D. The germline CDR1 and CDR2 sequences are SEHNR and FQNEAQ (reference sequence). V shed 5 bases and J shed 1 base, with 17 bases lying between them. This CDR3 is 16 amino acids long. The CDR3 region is CASSPWGGGTNTEAFF. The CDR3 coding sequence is TGTGCCAGCAGCCCCTGGGGTGGAGGAACGAACACTGAAGCTTTCTTT.

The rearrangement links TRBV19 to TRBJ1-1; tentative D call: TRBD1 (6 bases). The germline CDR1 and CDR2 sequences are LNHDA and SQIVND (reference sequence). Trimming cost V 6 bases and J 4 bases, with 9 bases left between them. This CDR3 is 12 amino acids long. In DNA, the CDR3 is TGTGCCAGTAGAACACAGGGCACTGAAGCTTTCTTT. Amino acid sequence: CASRTQGTEAFF.